This T cell receptor (beta chain) is from a study of early T cells in non-severe SARS-CoV-2 infection. The overall study: RNA in bulk from unsorted whole blood was sequenced, and chains were unpaired.

Researchers attached unique molecular identifiers to individual cDNA molecules. TCRdb fed the 5' RACE reads into MiXCR, producing one record per CDR3 protein. Of roughly 41,000 distinct CDR3 sequences listed, less than 6.5% are singletons. This clonotype was seen at least ten times. Per the germline V gene, CDR1 is KGHDR and CDR2 is SFDVKD. The CDR3 extends over 16 amino acids. Between the trimmed V and J ends, which lost 1 base and 8 bases, there was a span of 17 bases. The sample was whole blood, taken at baseline. This TCR was recovered from an adult who was a healthcare worker with PCR-confirmed SARS-CoV-2 infection or an uninfected control (not recorded which). The chain combines TRBV24-1 with TRBJ2-1; maybe TRBD2 (5 bases). CDR3 residues: CATSDLEGLGIDEQFF. The CDR3 coding sequence is TGTGCCACCAGTGATTTAGAGGGTTTAGGTATCGATGAGCAGTTCTTC.